Listed here are 14 T cell receptor beta chains from one sample, sequenced in a study of blood T cells in healthy people across ages. The use of a sample-barcoded 5' primer and a J-beta primer mix characterized a second PCR of 7 to 11 cycles. TCRdb re-analysed the 5' RACE reads in MiXCR, keeping a single row per CDR3 protein. This sample has hundreds of thousands of distinct CDR3 sequences, with around 28% found just once. The sample consisted of blood. Receptors originate from a woman aged 80 or over in good health.

This chain links TRBV4-2 with TRBJ2-3; TRBD1 might be the D (6 bases). The CDR3 sequence is 15 residues long. Germline CDR1 LGHNA, CDR2 YNFKEQ. V lost 1 base to trimming and J lost 8 bases, with 16 bases between them. The CDR3 DNA reads TGTGCCAGCAGCCAAGGGACAGCGAATCACCCTACGCAGTATTTT. Translated: CASSQGTANHPTQYF.

At least ten counts were recorded for this clonotype. The V gene is TRBV29-1, the J gene TRBJ2-5; TRBD1 is a possible D gene (5 bases). CDR1 is SQVTM, CDR2 ANQGSEA, per germline. The CDR3 is 13 amino acids. Trimming cost V 4 bases and J 2 bases, with 11 bases left between them. This CDR3 reads CSVGPGLQETQYF. Written as DNA, the CDR3 is TGCAGCGTTGGGCCAGGGCTACAAGAGACCCAGTACTTC.

The chain couples TRBV15 to TRBJ1-1; D not certain. This CDR3 comprises 15 residues. V lost 3 bases and J 6 bases, leaving 17 bases between the germline ends. From germline, CDR1 is LNHNV and CDR2 YYDKDF (reference sequence). The DNA for the CDR3 is TGTGCCACCAGCAGGTCAAGGGTTGGAGGAGCTGAAGCTTTCTTT. It codes for CATSRSRVGGAEAFF.

Ten or more counts support this clonotype. The chain has TRBV7-2 and TRBJ2-1, with D hard to call. Trimming removed 3 bases from V and 1 base from J, with 4 bases in between. The CDR3 runs to 13 residues. Germline V gives CDR1 SGHTA, CDR2 FQGNSA. The CDR3 reads CASSLFSYNEQFF. CDR3 DNA sequence: TGTGCCAGCAGCTTGTTTTCCTACAATGAGCAGTTCTTC.

This clonotype was picked up one time. A much more abundant neighbour one base away suggests this may be a read error. V gene TRBV6-5 combines with J gene TRBJ1-2; D is perhaps TRBD1 (5 bases). Germline V CDR1 and CDR2: MNHEY, SVGAGI. With 9 bases removed from V and 7 bases from J, the gap between germline ends came to 21 bases. This CDR3 has 14 amino acids. The CDR3 DNA reads TGTGCCAGGTCGAGGAGGGGCAAAGTCGTTGGCTACACCTTC. Translating it yields CARSRRGKVVGYTF.

This chain joins TRBV20-1 and TRBJ2-7, with 8 bases fitting TRBD2. The CDR3 runs 15 residues. CDR1 is DFQATT and CDR2 is SNEGSKA in the germline V gene (reference sequence). The junction had 6 bases not matched to a gene; V was cut back by 0 bases and J by 2 bases. CDR3 amino acids: CSARDILAEPYEQYF. CDR3 DNA: TGCAGTGCTAGAGATATACTAGCGGAACCCTACGAGCAGTACTTC.

The V gene is TRBV6-2 or TRBV6-3, the J gene TRBJ2-2; D may be TRBD2 (6 bases). From germline, CDR1 is MNHEY and CDR2 SVGEGT. The CDR3 spans 15 residues. V gave up 4 bases and J gave up 5 bases, with 14 bases separating them. CDR3: CASSSLAPGTGELFF. The CDR3 DNA reads as TGTGCCAGCAGTTCCCTAGCGCCAGGGACCGGGGAGCTGTTTTTT.

This clonotype was seen at least ten times. The V gene is TRBV12-3 or TRBV12-4, the J gene TRBJ2-5; D is undetermined. Between the trimmed V and J ends, which lost 5 bases and 7 bases, there was a span of 8 bases. The CDR3 loop spans 11 amino acids. CDR3 coding DNA: TGTGCCAGCAGTCTGATTGGGACCCAGTACTTC. Translating gives CASSLIGTQYF.

In regard to this clonotype: A junction end diverges from the germline sequence, so it may reflect a read error. The chain has TRBV7-2 and TRBJ2-3, with D unclear. CDR1 and CDR2 from the germline V gene are SGHTA and FQGNSA. The CDR3 contains 13 residues. The CDR3 DNA reads TGTGCCAGCAGCCAACCCCCTACAGATACGCGGTATTTT. It encodes CASSQPPTDTRYF.

This clonotype was recorded many times. V and J are TRBV5-1 and TRBJ2-3, with D maybe TRBD2 (6 bases). Trimming removed 0 bases from V and 2 bases from J, with 16 bases in between. CDR3 length: 17 amino acids. Per germline, CDR1 SGHRS and CDR2 YFSETQ. In DNA, the CDR3 is TGCGCCAGCAGCTTGGCCTTGGGGACTCAAAACACAGATACGCAGTATTTT. Translated: CASSLALGTQNTDTQYF. Using reference TRBV5-1 and TRBJ2-3 for the parts outside the CDR3, the full variable domain is KAGVTQTPRYLIKTRGQQVTLSCSPISGHRSVSWYQQTPGQGLQFLFEYFSETQRNKGNFPGRFSGRQFSNSRSEMNVSTLELGDSALYLCASSLALGTQNTDTQYFGPGTRLTVL.

This clonotype was recorded once. The CDR3 protein is CASSPLGQAMNEQYF. Written as DNA, the CDR3 is TGTGCCAGCTCACCCTTGGGACAGGCGATGAATGAGCAGTACTTC. The J gene is TRBJ2-5, the V gene TRBV18; 8 bases align to TRBD1. Unmatched junction bases numbered 14, after V lost 3 bases and J lost 11 bases. This CDR3 has 15 residues. Germline V gives CDR1 KGHSH, CDR2 LQKENI.

Points on this clonotype: The final CDR3 position lacks the conserved phenylalanine or tryptophan, pointing to a likely read error. This chain links TRBV7-9 with TRBJ1-6; no firm D call. The germline V gene encodes CDR1 SEHNR and CDR2 FQNEAQ (reference sequence). The CDR3 sequence is 18 residues long. V lost 5 bases and J 7 bases, leaving 24 bases between the germline ends. The CDR3 sequence is CASSPQSVGVLGNSPLHV. The CDR3 nucleotides read TGTGCCAGCAGCCCCCAATCCGTCGGGGTCCTGGGGAATTCACCCCTCCACGTT.

This clonotype occurred a few times. V and J are TRBV9 and TRBJ2-7; D is unclear. The CDR3 consists of 14 residues. The germline CDR1 and CDR2 sequences are SGDLS and YYNGEE. The V end was cut by 0 bases, the J end by 3 bases, with 10 bases between. Here the CDR3 DNA reads TGTGCCAGCAGCGTAGCTCAGGAAAACTACGAGCAGTACTTC. Translation: CASSVAQENYEQYF.

Notes on this clonotype: A much larger clone lies a single base off, so this may be a read error. The rearrangement uses TRBV29-1 and TRBJ2-7; 7 bases agree with TRBD1. Germline CDR1 is SQVTM and CDR2 is ANQGSEA. The CDR3 is 14 amino acids. CDR3 coding DNA: TGCGGCGTTACGACAGGGTTGAGCTCCTACGAGCAGTACTTC. Residues: CGVTTGLSSYEQYF.